The 32 T cell receptor beta chains reported below all come from one sample, sequenced in a study of CD8 T cells in ankylosing spondylitis. One entry per CDR3 protein, called by TCRdb with MiXCR from the 5' RACE reads. The sample shows approximately 540,000 distinct CDR3 sequences, about 12% of them seen only once. Whole-study results and caveats: What seemed typical of ankylosing spondylitis blood was a TCR beta motif built from roughly eight highly homologous variants.

The antigens of these receptors remain unknown. Specimen: blood, either unsorted or a sorted T cell fraction (not recorded which). Receptor source: a male donor with ankylosing spondylitis.

The sample holds a few counts of this clonotype. This sequence joins TRBV5-6 and TRBJ1-5, with D uncertain. V lost 4 bases, J lost 1 base, and 12 bases lay in between. CDR3 length: 15 amino acids. CDR1 and CDR2 from the germline V gene are SGHDT and YYEEEE. The CDR3 spells CASSPRWGSNQPQHF. Written as DNA, the CDR3 is TGTGCCAGCAGCCCTCGTTGGGGAAGCAATCAGCCCCAGCATTTT.

This clonotype showed up many times. This rearrangement joins TRBV2 to TRBJ2-5, with 7 positions matching TRBD1. The CDR3 consists of 15 residues. Germline CDR1 SNHLY, CDR2 FYNNEI. J lost 8 bases, V lost 6 bases, and 15 bases had no gene match. The CDR3 coding sequence is TGTGCCAGCAGGTTCCTCCTTGTGCAGGGGGATACCCAGTACTTC. This sequence encodes CASRFLLVQGDTQYF.

The chain combines TRBV5-1 with TRBJ2-2; D uncertain. This CDR3 comprises 15 residues. Germline CDR1 SGHRS, CDR2 YFSETQ. Trimming took off 0 bases at V and 5 bases at J, with 11 bases between the two ends. The CDR3 bases are TGCGCCAGCAGCTTGGTTTCAGGATCAACCGGGGAGCTGTTTTTT. This translates into CASSLVSGSTGELFF. The complete variable domain, with remaining parts taken from reference TRBV5-1 and TRBJ2-2, reads KAGVTQTPRYLIKTRGQQVTLSCSPISGHRSVSWYQQTPGQGLQFLFEYFSETQRNKGNFPGRFSGRQFSNSRSEMNVSTLELGDSALYLCASSLVSGSTGELFFGEGSRLTVL.

This chain links TRBV24-1 with TRBJ2-7, with 10 bases that match TRBD1. The CDR3 has 14 residues. Germline CDR1 and CDR2: KGHDR and SFDVKD. V gave up 5 bases and J gave up 6 bases; unmatched junction bases: 6. The CDR3 DNA reads TGTGCCACCAGTGGGGGACAGGGGCTCGCCGAGCAGTACTTC. Residues: CATSGGQGLAEQYF.

This clonotype has just a few counts. The genes are TRBV19 and TRBJ2-2, with 12 nucleotides matching TRBD1. V shed 9 bases, J shed 7 bases, and the junction held 12 bases outside the gene matches. The CDR3 length is 16 residues. Germline CDR1 is LNHDA and CDR2 is SQIVND (reference sequence). For the CDR3, the DNA is TGTGCCAGCCGGGCCCGGGACAGGGGGCTCGACGGGGAGCTGTTTTTT. Its protein product is CASRARDRGLDGELFF.

This clonotype was counted a few times. The CDR3 DNA is TGCAGTGTGATCCAGCGGGAGTCCCACGAGCAGTACTTC. It translates to CSVIQRESHEQYF. The rearrangement joins TRBV20-1 to TRBJ2-7, with TRBD2 matching 8 bases. The CDR3 extends over 13 amino acids. The V gene end was trimmed by 7 bases and the J gene end by 5 bases; junction bases not matched to a gene: 10. Germline CDR1 DFQATT, CDR2 SNEGSKA (reference sequence).

This clonotype was counted between two and nine times. CDR3 sequence reads: CASSLTHYNEQFF. CDR3 coding DNA: TGTGCCAGCAGCTTAACCCACTACAATGAGCAGTTCTTC. The chain is built from TRBV7-2 and TRBJ2-1, with D unclear. The CDR3 has 13 residues. In germline, CDR1 is SGHTA, CDR2 FQGNSA. Trimming removed 2 bases from V and 3 bases from J, with 5 bases in between.

This clonotype was seen only a few times. The chain has TRBV25-1 and TRBJ1-5; TRBD1 agrees at 8 bases. Unmatched junction bases numbered 8, after V lost 4 bases and J lost 6 bases. Germline V gene sequence: CDR1 MGHDK, CDR2 SYGVNS. CDR3 size: 15 residues. Written as DNA, the CDR3 is TGTGCCAGCAGTGGCGGACAGGGTGTTAGTCAGCCCCAGCATTTT. Translated, it gives CASSGGQGVSQPQHF.

The chain combines TRBV5-1 with TRBJ2-7; D not certain. The germline V gene has CDR1 SGHRS and CDR2 YFSETQ. The V gene lost 4 bases and the J gene lost 6 bases, with 11 bases spanning the gap. The CDR3 contains 12 residues. The CDR3 bases are TGCGCCAGCAGCACGGACGGTTTCGAGCAGTACGTC. This translates into CASSTDGFEQYV.

The rearrangement links TRBV6-2 or TRBV6-3 to TRBJ2-1; D not certain. The CDR3 loop spans 12 amino acids. V was trimmed by 2 bases and J by 13 bases, leaving 12 bases between them. Germline lookup yields CDR1 MNHEY and CDR2 SVGEGT. CDR3: CASSYPDVDQFF. In DNA form, the CDR3 reads TGTGCCAGCAGTTACCCGGACGTAGACCAGTTCTTC.

This clonotype was observed many times. V usage is TRBV2 and J usage is TRBJ2-1, with D perhaps TRBD2 (5 bases). V shed 10 bases and J shed 7 bases, with 20 bases lying between them. The germline V gene has CDR1 SNHLY and CDR2 FYNNEI. The length of the CDR3 is 14 residues. In DNA form, the CDR3 reads TGTGCCACCTACGGGGATGGGGTTGGGAATGAGCAGTTCTTC. Protein product: CATYGDGVGNEQFF.

This clonotype has just a few counts. The V and J genes are TRBV11-2 and TRBJ2-2; TRBD1 or TRBD2 may be the D gene (6 bases each). The V end lost 6 bases, the J end lost 0 bases, and 11 bases lay between the germline ends. CDR3 size: 15 residues. The germline CDR1 and CDR2 sequences are SGHAT and FQNNGV. The CDR3 here is CASRIGGPNTGELFF. The CDR3, as DNA: TGTGCCAGCAGGATAGGGGGGCCGAACACCGGGGAGCTGTTTTTT.

The gene calls are TRBV4-2 and TRBJ2-3; D is unresolved. The CDR3 runs 14 residues. V dropped 0 bases and J dropped 8 bases, with 12 bases sitting between them. The V gene's germline CDR1 is LGHNA and CDR2 YNFKEQ. The CDR3 coding sequence is TGTGCCAGCAGCCAAGATCAGCGTATGACTACGCAGTATTTT. It codes for CASSQDQRMTTQYF.

V usage is TRBV15 and J usage is TRBJ1-5, with D hard to call. In germline, CDR1 is LNHNV, CDR2 YYDKDF (reference sequence). The CDR3 loop spans 15 amino acids. Trimming took off 0 bases at V and 0 bases at J, with 6 bases between the two ends. The DNA for the CDR3 is TGTGCCACCAGCAGAGATCGGGTTAGCAATCAGCCCCAGCATTTT. Protein sequence: CATSRDRVSNQPQHF.

There are a few counts of this clonotype. The V and J genes are TRBV5-6 and TRBJ2-3; D unclear. The CDR3 has 15 amino acids. Per the germline V gene, CDR1 is SGHDT and CDR2 is YYEEEE. V lost 0 bases to trimming and J lost 2 bases, with 10 bases between them. CDR3 protein: CASSLVGRNTDTQYF. CDR3 in DNA: TGTGCCAGCAGCTTGGTTGGGCGGAACACAGATACGCAGTATTTT. Looking up the rest from reference TRBV5-6 and TRBJ2-3 gives the full variable domain: DAGVTQSPTHLIKTRGQQVTLRCSPKSGHDTVSWYQQALGQGPQFIFQYYEEEERQRGNFPDRFSGHQFPNYSSELNVNALLLGDSALYLCASSLVGRNTDTQYFGPGTRLTVL.

In this sample, this clonotype turned up a few times. V gene TRBV2 combines with J gene TRBJ1-6; 7 bases match TRBD1. Germline V CDR1 and CDR2: SNHLY, FYNNEI. This CDR3 has 15 residues. J gave up 7 bases and V 1 base, and 4 bases lay outside the gene matches. CDR3 protein: CASSEGAGGNSPLHF. Here the CDR3 DNA reads TGTGCCAGCAGTGAAGGCGCAGGGGGGAATTCACCCCTCCACTTT. Full variable domain (outside the CDR3, taken from reference TRBV2 and TRBJ1-6): EPEVTQTPSHQVTQMGQEVILRCVPISNHLYFYWYRQILGQKVEFLVSFYNNEISEKSEIFDDQFSVERPDGSNFTLKIRSTKLEDSAMYFCASSEGAGGNSPLHFGNGTRLTVT.

In this sample, this clonotype turned up a few times. This chain connects TRBV20-1 to TRBJ1-5; the match to TRBD1 covers 7 bases. Germline CDR1 and CDR2: DFQATT and SNEGSKA (reference sequence). This CDR3 is built from 14 residues. The J segment lost 3 bases and the V segment lost 3 bases, leaving 5 bases of the junction unmatched. The CDR3 sequence is CSARRQGDNQPQHF. CDR3 bases: TGCAGTGCTAGGCGCCAGGGGGACAATCAGCCCCAGCATTTT.

A few counts support this clonotype. This chain links TRBV20-1 with TRBJ1-1; a weak D match, TRBD1 (6 bases). The CDR3 has 15 residues. Germline CDR1 DFQATT, CDR2 SNEGSKA (reference sequence). Trimming removed 2 bases at V and 4 bases at J, with 17 bases between. The CDR3 sequence is CSARSLTGLSTEAFF. CDR3 coding DNA: TGCAGTGCTAGATCCCTAACAGGGTTGAGCACTGAAGCTTTCTTT.

V gene TRBV3-1 combines with J gene TRBJ2-3; 13 positions agree with TRBD2. The CDR3 is 15 residues long. The germline CDR1 and CDR2 sequences are LGHDT and YNNKEL (reference sequence). Trimming cost V 4 bases and J 7 bases; bases outside gene matches: 5. The CDR3 reads CASSLPGLAGNTQYF. In nucleotides, the CDR3 is TGTGCCAGCAGCCTTCCGGGACTAGCGGGAAATACGCAGTATTTT.

This clonotype was seen a few times. The chain recombines TRBV21-1 with TRBJ2-1; TRBD1 reflects the table's D call only, with no check against the DNA. TRBV21-1 is flagged as a pseudogene. The CDR3 contains 11 residues. The DNA of the CDR3 is TGTGCCTGTCGGCTACCCGGGGAGCAGTTCTTC. The encoded protein is CACRLPGEQFF.

The CDR3 nucleotides are TGTGCCAGCAGCCAGGGGACGTTCGAGCAGTACTTC. It is translated as CASSQGTFEQYF. The chain has TRBV4-2 and TRBJ2-7; TRBD1 or TRBD2 may be the D gene (5 bases each). CDR3 length equals 12 residues. V was cut by 3 bases and J by 6 bases, with 9 bases left in between. CDR1 LGHNA and CDR2 YNFKEQ come from the germline V gene.

The chain employs TRBV6-1 and TRBJ1-3; no reliable D call. The CDR3 sequence is 16 residues long. V was shortened by 6 bases and J by 0 bases, with 15 bases between the two germline ends. In germline, CDR1 is MNHNS, CDR2 SASEGT. The chain's CDR3 is CASRTGRLPSGNTIYF. For the CDR3, the DNA is TGTGCCAGCAGGACCGGACGGCTGCCCTCTGGAAACACCATATATTTT.

The rearrangement links TRBV10-3 to TRBJ1-2, with D unresolved. Trimming took off 8 bases at V and 8 bases at J, with 18 bases between the two ends. The CDR3 totals 13 residues. Germline loops: CDR1 ENHRY, CDR2 SYGVKD. The CDR3 protein is CAIRKSLTVGYTF. CDR3 in DNA: TGTGCCATCCGAAAATCCCTTACAGTCGGCTACACCTTC.

This clonotype was counted many times. The chain employs TRBV5-1 and TRBJ2-3, with D perhaps matching TRBD1 (6 bases). Germline CDR1 reads SGHRS; CDR2 reads YFSETQ. The CDR3 sequence is 16 residues long. V lost 1 base and J 2 bases, leaving 14 bases between the germline ends. The CDR3 region is CASSLTIGGNTDTQYF. The CDR3 coding sequence is TGCGCCAGCAGCTTGACTATAGGGGGAAACACAGATACGCAGTATTTT.

A few counts support this clonotype. The V and J genes are TRBV12-5 and TRBJ2-5, with no clear D. CDR1 is LGHNT and CDR2 is FRNRAP in the germline V gene. The CDR3 totals 11 residues. V was cut by 3 bases and J by 4 bases, with 3 bases left in between. For the CDR3, the DNA is TGTGCTAGTGGTTTCTTAGAGACCCAGTACTTC. It yields the protein CASGFLETQYF.

This clonotype was picked up a small number of times. The rearrangement joins TRBV11-2 to TRBJ2-2; the match to TRBD1 covers 8 bases. After removal of 6 bases from V and 6 bases from J, the junction contained 9 bases not matched to a gene. Germline CDR1 and CDR2: SGHAT and FQNNGV. CDR3 length equals 15 residues. The DNA for the CDR3 is TGTGCCAGCAGTCGCGGACAGGGAAAAGCCGGGGAGCTGTTTTTT. As protein: CASSRGQGKAGELFF. The complete variable domain, with remaining parts taken from reference TRBV11-2 and TRBJ2-2, reads EAGVAQSPRYKIIEKRQSVAFWCNPISGHATLYWYQQILGQGPKLLIQFQNNGVVDDSQLPKDRFSAERLKGVDSTLKIQPAKLEDSAVYLCASSRGQGKAGELFFGEGSRLTVL.

This clonotype has at least ten counts. The chain joins TRBV5-1 to TRBJ2-1; TRBD2 agrees at 8 bases. CDR3 length: 14 amino acids. V lost 3 bases, J lost 7 bases, and 6 bases stayed unmatched. CDR1 and CDR2 (germline): SGHRS, YFSETQ. The CDR3 coding sequence is TGCGCCAGCAGCTGGGGACTAGTTGATAATGAGCAGTTCTTC. Its protein is CASSWGLVDNEQFF.

The chain couples TRBV29-1 to TRBJ1-3; D not resolved. This CDR3 has 13 amino acids. Germline V gene sequence: CDR1 SQVTM, CDR2 ANQGSEA. V lost 4 bases and J lost 4, with 11 bases in between. The chain's CDR3 is CSVGSLGGNTIYF. The DNA of the CDR3 is TGCAGCGTTGGGTCATTAGGGGGAAACACCATATATTTT.

This clonotype was detected ten times or more. The chain links TRBV20-1 to TRBJ1-5; D gene unclear. Germline lookup yields CDR1 DFQATT and CDR2 SNEGSKA (reference sequence). V gave up 2 bases and J gave up 4 bases, with 6 bases separating them. CDR3 length: 12 residues. CDR3 sequence reads: CSARSGNQPQHF. Written as DNA, the CDR3 is TGCAGTGCTAGAAGTGGAAATCAGCCCCAGCATTTT.

This clonotype appeared a few times. The CDR3 here is CASSHRSGEQFF. In DNA, the CDR3 is TGTGCCAGCAGCCACCGTAGCGGAGAGCAGTTCTTC. The genes are TRBV3-1 and TRBJ2-1; perhaps TRBD2 as D (6 bases). The CDR3 is made up of 12 amino acids. The ends were cut back, 3 bases at V and 10 bases at J, with 10 bases in the middle. Germline V gives CDR1 LGHDT, CDR2 YNNKEL (reference sequence).

This clonotype was seen only a few times. This chain uses TRBV4-1 with TRBJ2-7; 7 bases are a match to TRBD2. This CDR3 is 14 amino acids long. Losses at the gene ends were 5 bases for V and 5 bases for J; bases not matched to a gene: 9. The germline V gene encodes CDR1 MGHRA and CDR2 YSYEKL. The chain's CDR3 is CASSFKWGGNEQYF. In nucleotides, the CDR3 is TGCGCCAGCAGCTTCAAATGGGGAGGGAACGAGCAGTACTTC.

The chain joins TRBV30 to TRBJ1-1; D unclear. The CDR3 is made up of 13 amino acids. Germline-derived CDR1 and CDR2 are GTSNPN and SVGIG (reference sequence). The V end was cut by 0 bases, the J end by 5 bases, with 10 bases between. The CDR3 is CAWSVFSNTEAFF. The CDR3, as DNA: TGTGCCTGGAGTGTATTCTCGAATACTGAAGCTTTCTTT.